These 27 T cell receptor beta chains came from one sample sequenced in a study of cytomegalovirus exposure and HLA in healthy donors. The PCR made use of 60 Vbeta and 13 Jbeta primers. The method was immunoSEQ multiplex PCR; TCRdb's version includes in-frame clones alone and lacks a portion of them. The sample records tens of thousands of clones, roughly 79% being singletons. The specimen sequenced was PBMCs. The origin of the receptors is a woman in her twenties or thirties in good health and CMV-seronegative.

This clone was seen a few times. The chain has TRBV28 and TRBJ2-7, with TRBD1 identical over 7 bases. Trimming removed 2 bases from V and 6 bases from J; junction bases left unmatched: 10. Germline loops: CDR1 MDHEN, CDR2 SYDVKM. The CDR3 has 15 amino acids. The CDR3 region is CASSLGLRGRGEQYF. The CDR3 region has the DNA TGTGCCAGCAGTTTAGGTTTGAGGGGGCGAGGCGAGCAGTACTTC. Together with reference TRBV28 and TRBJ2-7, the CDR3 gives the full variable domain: DVKVTQSSRYLVKRTGEKVFLECVQDMDHENMFWYRQDPGLGLRLIYFSYDVKMKEKGDIPEGYSVSREKKERFSLILESASTNQTSMYLCASSLGLRGRGEQYFGPGTRLTVT.

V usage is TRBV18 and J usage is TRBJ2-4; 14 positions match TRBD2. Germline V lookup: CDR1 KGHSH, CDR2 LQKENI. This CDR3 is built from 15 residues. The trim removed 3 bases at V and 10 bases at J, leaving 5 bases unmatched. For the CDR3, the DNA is TGTGCCAGCTCACCGGGACTAGCGGGAGAATATATTCAGTACTTC. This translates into CASSPGLAGEYIQYF. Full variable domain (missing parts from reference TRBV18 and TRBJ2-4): NAGVMQNPRHLVRRRGQEARLRCSPMKGHSHVYWYRQLPEEGLKFMVYLQKENIIDESGMPKERFSAEFPKEGPSILRIQQVVRGDSAAYFCASSPGLAGEYIQYFGAGTRLSVL.

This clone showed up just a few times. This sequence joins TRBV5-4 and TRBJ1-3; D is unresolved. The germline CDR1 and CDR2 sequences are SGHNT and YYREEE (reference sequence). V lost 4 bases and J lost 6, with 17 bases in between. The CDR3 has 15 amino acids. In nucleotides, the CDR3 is TGTGCCAGCAGCACGTGGGCCAGAAGCCCAAACACCATATATTTT. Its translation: CASSTWARSPNTIYF.

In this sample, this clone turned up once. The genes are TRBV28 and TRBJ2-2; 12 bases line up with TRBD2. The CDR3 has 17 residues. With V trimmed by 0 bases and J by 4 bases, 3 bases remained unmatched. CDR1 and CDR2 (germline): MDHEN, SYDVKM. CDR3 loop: CASSLWTGLAGTGELFF. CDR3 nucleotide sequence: TGTGCCAGCAGTTTATGGACGGGACTAGCGGGCACCGGGGAGCTGTTTTTT.

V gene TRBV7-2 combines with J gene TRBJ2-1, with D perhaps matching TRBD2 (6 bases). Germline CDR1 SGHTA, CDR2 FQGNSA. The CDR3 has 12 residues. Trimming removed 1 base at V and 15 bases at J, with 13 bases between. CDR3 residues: CASSLGTGRSFF. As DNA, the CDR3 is TGTGCCAGCAGCTTAGGAACGGGGAGGTCGTTCTTC.

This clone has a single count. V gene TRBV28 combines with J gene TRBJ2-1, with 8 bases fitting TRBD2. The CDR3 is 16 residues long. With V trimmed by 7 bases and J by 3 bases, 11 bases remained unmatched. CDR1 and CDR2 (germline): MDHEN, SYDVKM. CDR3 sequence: CASNGGVGRGYNEQFF. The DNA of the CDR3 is TGTGCCAGCAACGGGGGCGTCGGGAGGGGCTACAATGAGCAGTTCTTC.

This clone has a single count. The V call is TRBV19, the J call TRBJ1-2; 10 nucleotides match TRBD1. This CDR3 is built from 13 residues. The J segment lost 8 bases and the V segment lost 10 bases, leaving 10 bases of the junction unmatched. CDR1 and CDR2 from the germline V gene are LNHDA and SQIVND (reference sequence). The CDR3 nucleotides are TGTGCCATAAGACGACAGGGGGCGAAAGGCTACACCTTC. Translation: CAIRRQGAKGYTF.

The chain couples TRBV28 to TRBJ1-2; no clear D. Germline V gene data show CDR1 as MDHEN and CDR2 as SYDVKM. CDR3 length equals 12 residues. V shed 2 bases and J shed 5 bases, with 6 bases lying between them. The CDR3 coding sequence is TGTGCCAGCAGTTTAGAGGCATATGGCTACACCTTC. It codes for CASSLEAYGYTF.

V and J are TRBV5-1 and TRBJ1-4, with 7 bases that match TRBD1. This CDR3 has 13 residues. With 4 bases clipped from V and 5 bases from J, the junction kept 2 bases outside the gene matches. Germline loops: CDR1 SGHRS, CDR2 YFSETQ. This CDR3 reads CASSMGQNEKLFF. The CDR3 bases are TGCGCCAGCAGCATGGGACAGAATGAAAAACTGTTTTTT.

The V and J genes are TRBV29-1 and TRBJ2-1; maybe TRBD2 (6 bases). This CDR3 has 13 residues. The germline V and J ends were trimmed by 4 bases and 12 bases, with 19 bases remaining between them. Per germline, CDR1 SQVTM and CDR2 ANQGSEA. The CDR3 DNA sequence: TGCAGCGTTGTGGGGGGAGGCCCTCAAAGGCAGTTCTTC. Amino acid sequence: CSVVGGGPQRQFF.

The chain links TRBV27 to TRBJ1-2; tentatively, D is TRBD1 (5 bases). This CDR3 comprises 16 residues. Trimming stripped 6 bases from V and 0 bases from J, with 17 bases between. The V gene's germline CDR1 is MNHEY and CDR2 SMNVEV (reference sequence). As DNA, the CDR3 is TGTGCCAGCAGCGGGGACTGGGCTAGAGCTAACTATGGCTACACCTTC. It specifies CASSGDWARANYGYTF.

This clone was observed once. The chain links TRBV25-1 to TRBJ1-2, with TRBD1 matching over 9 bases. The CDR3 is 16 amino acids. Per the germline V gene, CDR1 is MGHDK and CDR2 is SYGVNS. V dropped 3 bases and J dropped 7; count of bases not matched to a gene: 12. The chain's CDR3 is CASSDTILDRGAGYTF. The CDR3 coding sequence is TGTGCCAGCAGTGATACGATCTTGGACAGGGGCGCTGGCTACACCTTC.

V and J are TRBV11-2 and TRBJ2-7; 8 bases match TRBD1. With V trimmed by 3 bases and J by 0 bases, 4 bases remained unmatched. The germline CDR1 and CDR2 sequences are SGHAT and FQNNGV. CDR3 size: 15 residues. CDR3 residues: CASSFRTGLSYEQYF. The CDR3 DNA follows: TGTGCCAGCAGCTTCCGGACAGGGCTCTCCTACGAGCAGTACTTC.

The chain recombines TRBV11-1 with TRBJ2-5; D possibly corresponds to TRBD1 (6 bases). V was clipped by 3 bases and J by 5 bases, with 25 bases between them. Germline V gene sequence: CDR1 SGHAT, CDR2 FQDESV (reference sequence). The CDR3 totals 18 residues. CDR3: CASSLDGGPGVGLETQYF. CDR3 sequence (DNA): TGTGCCAGCAGCTTGGATGGGGGTCCAGGGGTCGGTCTGGAGACCCAGTACTTC.

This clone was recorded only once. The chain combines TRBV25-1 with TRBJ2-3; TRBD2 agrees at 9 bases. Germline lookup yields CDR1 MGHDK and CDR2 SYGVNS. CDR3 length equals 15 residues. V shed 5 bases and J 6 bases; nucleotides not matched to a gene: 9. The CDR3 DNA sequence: TGTGCCAGCAGTCCGACTAGCGGCGCGTTCGATACGCAGTATTTT. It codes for CASSPTSGAFDTQYF.

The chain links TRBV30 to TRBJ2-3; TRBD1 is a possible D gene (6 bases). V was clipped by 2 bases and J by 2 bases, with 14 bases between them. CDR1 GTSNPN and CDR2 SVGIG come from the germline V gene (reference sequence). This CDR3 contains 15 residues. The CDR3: CAWSWAGVDTDTQYF. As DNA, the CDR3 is TGTGCCTGGAGTTGGGCAGGGGTAGACACAGATACGCAGTATTTT. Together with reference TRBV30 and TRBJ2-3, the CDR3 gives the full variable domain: SQTIHQWPATLVQPVGSPLSLECTVEGTSNPNLYWYRQAAGRGLQLLFYSVGIGQISSEVPQNLSASRPQDRQFILSSKKLLLSDSGFYLCAWSWAGVDTDTQYFGPGTRLTVL.

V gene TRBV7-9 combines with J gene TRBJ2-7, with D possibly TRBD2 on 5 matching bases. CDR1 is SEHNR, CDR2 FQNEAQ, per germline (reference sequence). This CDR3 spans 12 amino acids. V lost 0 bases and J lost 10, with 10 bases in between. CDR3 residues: CASSLASGSQYF. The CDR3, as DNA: TGTGCCAGCAGCTTAGCGTCGGGATCCCAGTACTTC.

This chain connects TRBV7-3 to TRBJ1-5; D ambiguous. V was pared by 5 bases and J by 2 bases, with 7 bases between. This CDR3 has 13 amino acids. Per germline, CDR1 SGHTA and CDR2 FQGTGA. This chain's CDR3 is CASSVRGNQPQHF. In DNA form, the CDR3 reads TGTGCCAGCAGCGTGAGGGGCAATCAGCCCCAGCATTTT.

The CDR3 nucleotides are TGTGCCAGCAGCTTTCGGGCTAGCGGGAGCTTGAATACGCAGTATTTT. It codes for CASSFRASGSLNTQYF. The chain combines TRBV5-4 with TRBJ2-3; 10 bases agree with TRBD2. The CDR3 totals 16 residues. V gave up 2 bases and J gave up 7 bases; unmatched junction bases: 10. Germline V gene lookup returns CDR1 SGHNT and CDR2 YYREEE (reference sequence).

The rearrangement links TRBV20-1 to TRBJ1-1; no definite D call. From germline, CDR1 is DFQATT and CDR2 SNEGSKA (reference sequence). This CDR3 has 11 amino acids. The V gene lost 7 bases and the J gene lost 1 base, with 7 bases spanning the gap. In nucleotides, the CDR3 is TGCAGTGTTGCAGGGAACACTGAAGCTTTCTTT. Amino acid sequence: CSVAGNTEAFF.

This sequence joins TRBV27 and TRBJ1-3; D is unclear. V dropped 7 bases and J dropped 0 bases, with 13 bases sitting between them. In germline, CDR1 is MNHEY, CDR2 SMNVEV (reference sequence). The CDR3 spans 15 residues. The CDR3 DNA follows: TGTGCCAGCAAGAGGGAGTCACGCTCTGGAAACACCATATATTTT. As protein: CASKRESRSGNTIYF.

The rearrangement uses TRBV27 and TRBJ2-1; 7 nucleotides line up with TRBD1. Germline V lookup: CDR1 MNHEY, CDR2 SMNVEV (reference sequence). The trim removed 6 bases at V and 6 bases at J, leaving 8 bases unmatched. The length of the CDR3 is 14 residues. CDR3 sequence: CASRTGQSFNEQFF. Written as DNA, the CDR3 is TGTGCCAGCAGAACGGGACAGTCATTCAATGAGCAGTTCTTC.

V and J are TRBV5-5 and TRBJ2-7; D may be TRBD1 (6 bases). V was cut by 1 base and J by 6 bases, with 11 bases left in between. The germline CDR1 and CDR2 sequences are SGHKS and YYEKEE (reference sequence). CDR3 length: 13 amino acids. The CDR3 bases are TGTGCCAGCAGCTTGTCCCGGGACACCGAGCAGTACTTC. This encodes CASSLSRDTEQYF.

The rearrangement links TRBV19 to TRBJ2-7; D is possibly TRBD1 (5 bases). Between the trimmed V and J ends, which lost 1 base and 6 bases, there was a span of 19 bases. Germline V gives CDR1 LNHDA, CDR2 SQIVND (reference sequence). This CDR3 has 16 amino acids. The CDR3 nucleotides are TGTGCCAGTAGTATAGGGCGCAGGGTGACGGTTGGCGAGCAGTACTTC. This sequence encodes CASSIGRRVTVGEQYF.

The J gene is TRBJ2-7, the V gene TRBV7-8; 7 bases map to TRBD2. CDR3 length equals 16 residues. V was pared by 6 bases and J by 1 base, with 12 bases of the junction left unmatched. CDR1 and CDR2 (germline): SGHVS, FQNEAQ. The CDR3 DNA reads TGTGCCAGCAGGCGGTATCGAGCTAGCGGATCCTACGAGCAGTACTTC. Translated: CASRRYRASGSYEQYF. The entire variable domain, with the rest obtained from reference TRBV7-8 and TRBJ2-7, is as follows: GAGVSQSPRYKVAKRGQDVALRCDPISGHVSLFWYQQALGQGPEFLTYFQNEAQLDKSGLPSDRFFAERPEGSVSTLKIQRTQQEDSAVYLCASRRYRASGSYEQYFGPGTRLTVT.

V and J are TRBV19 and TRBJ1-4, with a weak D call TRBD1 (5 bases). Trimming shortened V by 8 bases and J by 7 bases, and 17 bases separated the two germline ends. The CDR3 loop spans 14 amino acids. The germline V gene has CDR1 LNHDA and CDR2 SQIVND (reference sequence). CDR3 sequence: CASPRGTLIEKLFF. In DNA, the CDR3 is TGTGCCAGTCCTAGGGGAACCCTAATTGAAAAACTGTTTTTT.

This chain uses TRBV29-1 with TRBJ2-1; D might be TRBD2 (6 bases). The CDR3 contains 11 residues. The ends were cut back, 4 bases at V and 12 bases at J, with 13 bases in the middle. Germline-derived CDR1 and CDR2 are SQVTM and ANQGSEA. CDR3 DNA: TGCAGCGTTGGTTTTCCGGGAGTGCAGTTCTTC. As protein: CSVGFPGVQFF.